Included here is one T cell receptor (beta chain) sequence, with context. Time point noted: patch test 3, about 24 weeks after DPC sensitization. Stated treatment: therapeutic diphenylcyclopropenone sensitization with weekly scalp DPC. This sample is drawn from a study of human T cells and chemical hapten exposure. Whole-study context: Donors were sensitized with 2% DPC on the upper inner arm. How much TCR each sample yielded varied, mostly because pooled library volumes differed slightly.

TCRdb re-called the RACE reads with MiXCR, one entry per CDR3 protein. The data contain 50,000 or so distinct CDR3 sequences, roughly 10% of them singletons. This material consisted of whole blood, taken in connection with sensitization to the hapten diphenylcyclopropenone (DPC). This clonotype was obtained from a woman between 40 and 50 years old with alopecia areata. Some clones in this sample may be carry-over from other donors' samples.

The DNA for the CDR3 is TGTGCTAGTGGCCTCGGCCAGGGCGACACCGGGGAGCTGTTTTTT. Translated: CASGLGQGDTGELFF. The V gene is TRBV12-5, the J gene TRBJ2-2, with D possibly TRBD1 on 5 matching bases. The CDR3 has 15 amino acids. The V and J ends lost 6 bases and 3 bases respectively, with 14 bases between them. Germline V CDR1 and CDR2: LGHNT, FRNRAP.